Shown below are 25 T cell receptor beta chains from a single sample sequenced in a study of blood T cells in healthy people across ages. Sample-barcoded 5' priming and a J-beta primer mix drove a second PCR of about 6 to 12 cycles. TCRdb reprocessed the 5' RACE reads via MiXCR and lists one record per CDR3 protein. This table holds hundreds of thousands of distinct CDR3 sequences, 53% found once. Sequencing was performed on blood. These receptors all come from a man aged 80 or over in good health.

The gene calls are TRBV5-1 and TRBJ2-7; TRBD2 is a possible D gene (6 bases). Germline V gene data show CDR1 as SGHRS and CDR2 as YFSETQ. Between the trimmed V and J ends, which lost 4 bases and 4 bases, there was a span of 12 bases. This CDR3 is 13 amino acids long. As DNA, the CDR3 is TGCGCCAGCAGCGTGGAGGAGGGATACGAGCAGTACTTC. This codes for CASSVEEGYEQYF.

CDR3 protein: CASSQEGTNSYNEQFF. The DNA for the CDR3 is TGTGCCAGCAGCCAAGAAGGGACAAACTCCTACAATGAGCAGTTCTTC. The rearrangement links TRBV4-2 to TRBJ2-1; maybe TRBD1 (6 bases). The CDR3 is made up of 16 amino acids. V was pared by 0 bases and J by 0 bases, with 9 bases between. From germline, CDR1 is LGHNA and CDR2 YNFKEQ.

V is TRBV5-1 and J is TRBJ2-1, with D possibly matching TRBD2 (6 bases). V dropped 1 base and J dropped 7 bases, with 18 bases sitting between them. Germline V lookup: CDR1 SGHRS, CDR2 YFSETQ. The CDR3 loop spans 16 amino acids. The CDR3 spells CASSLWDWPTENEQFF. CDR3 DNA sequence: TGCGCCAGCAGCTTGTGGGACTGGCCTACAGAGAATGAGCAGTTCTTC. The full variable domain, its missing parts supplied by reference TRBV5-1 and TRBJ2-1, is KAGVTQTPRYLIKTRGQQVTLSCSPISGHRSVSWYQQTPGQGLQFLFEYFSETQRNKGNFPGRFSGRQFSNSRSEMNVSTLELGDSALYLCASSLWDWPTENEQFFGPGTRLTVL.

CDR3 loop: CASSAGTVLYGYTF. CDR3 coding DNA: TGTGCCAGCAGTGCCGGGACAGTCCTCTATGGCTACACCTTC. V usage is TRBV2 and J usage is TRBJ1-2; TRBD1 agrees at 7 bases. The V gene's germline CDR1 is SNHLY and CDR2 FYNNEI. The CDR3 is 14 amino acids. Trimming removed 4 bases from V and 4 bases from J; junction bases left unmatched: 6. Supplemented by reference TRBV2 and TRBJ1-2, the full variable domain reads EPEVTQTPSHQVTQMGQEVILRCVPISNHLYFYWYRQILGQKVEFLVSFYNNEISEKSEIFDDQFSVERPDGSNFTLKIRSTKLEDSAMYFCASSAGTVLYGYTFGSGTRLTVV.

This sequence joins TRBV6-6 and TRBJ1-1; TRBD1 aligns across 9 bases. With V trimmed by 2 bases and J by 5 bases, 6 bases remained unmatched. CDR3 length equals 15 residues. Germline values: CDR1 MNHNY, CDR2 SVGAGI (reference sequence). In DNA form, the CDR3 reads TGTGCCAGCAGTTACAGGGGACAGGGTTTGACTGAAGCTTTCTTT. It is translated as CASSYRGQGLTEAFF.

The rearrangement joins TRBV12-3 or TRBV12-4 to TRBJ2-3; D not resolved. This CDR3 region has 14 residues. With 7 bases removed from V and 4 bases from J, the gap between germline ends came to 15 bases. CDR3 residues: CASTVRVVADTQYF. The CDR3 bases are TGTGCCAGCACCGTCAGAGTGGTAGCAGATACGCAGTATTTT.

This clonotype was picked up a small number of times. The genes are TRBV4-1 and TRBJ2-2; D uncertain. CDR3 length: 16 residues. Trimming took off 3 bases at V and 2 bases at J, with 13 bases between the two ends. Germline CDR1 reads MGHRA; CDR2 reads YSYEKL. CDR3 protein: CASSQNPPPNTGELFF. DNA of the CDR3: TGCGCCAGCAGCCAGAATCCCCCGCCAAACACCGGGGAGCTGTTTTTT.

The chain couples TRBV28 to TRBJ2-5; D possibly corresponds to TRBD2 (6 bases). The end of the DNA fits TRBJ2-7 better, so the J call may be wrong. CDR1 and CDR2 (germline): MDHEN, SYDVKM. This CDR3 is 14 amino acids long. The CDR3 DNA reads TGTGCCAGCAAAACGGGGGATATAACCTACGAGCAGTACTTC. Encoded protein: CASKTGDITYEQYF.

The rearrangement joins TRBV24-1 to TRBJ2-1, with a possible D match to TRBD2 (5 bases). Trimming left V 4 bases short and J 4 bases short, with 13 bases between. Germline-derived CDR1 and CDR2 are KGHDR and SFDVKD. This CDR3 spans 15 amino acids. In nucleotides, the CDR3 is TGTGCCACCAGTGACCCCCGGACTTTATACAATGAGCAGTTCTTC. It is translated as CATSDPRTLYNEQFF.

V is TRBV6-5 and J is TRBJ2-3, with D tentatively TRBD2 (5 bases). The germline V gene encodes CDR1 MNHEY and CDR2 SVGAGI. Trimming removed 6 bases at V and 0 bases at J, with 10 bases between. This CDR3 is built from 14 residues. The CDR3 loop reads CASRDFSSTDTQYF. For the CDR3, the DNA is TGTGCCAGCAGGGACTTCTCTAGCACAGATACGCAGTATTTT.

This clonotype was seen a handful of times. This chain joins TRBV20-1 and TRBJ2-7; 10 nucleotides line up with TRBD2. Germline V gene lookup returns CDR1 DFQATT and CDR2 SNEGSKA (reference sequence). The CDR3 extends over 14 amino acids. After removal of 0 bases from V and 2 bases from J, the junction contained 1 base not matched to a gene. For the CDR3, the DNA is TGCAGTGCTAGAGATAGCGGGAGGACCTACGAGCAGTACTTC. Protein product: CSARDSGRTYEQYF.

This rearrangement joins TRBV20-1 to TRBJ2-7; 9 bases agree with TRBD2. Germline CDR1 is DFQATT and CDR2 is SNEGSKA (reference sequence). The CDR3 runs to 14 residues. Trimming removed 1 base from V and 7 bases from J; junction bases left unmatched: 8. The CDR3 spells CSARGLADYNEQYF. CDR3 nucleotides: TGCAGTGCTAGAGGACTAGCGGATTACAATGAGCAGTACTTC.

This clonotype has more than one count but fewer than ten. The chain couples TRBV3-1 to TRBJ2-7; the D gene is possibly TRBD2 (6 bases). Per the germline V gene, CDR1 is LGHDT and CDR2 is YNNKEL (reference sequence). Trimming took off 5 bases at V and 4 bases at J, with 18 bases between the two ends. CDR3 length: 15 amino acids. CDR3 protein: CASSDTGGIGYEQYF. CDR3 coding DNA: TGTGCCAGCAGCGACACTGGCGGGATCGGGTACGAGCAGTACTTC.

For the CDR3, the DNA is TGCGCCAGCAGCTTGGCTGGGTCCGGGAAGGGCTCCTACGAGCAGTACTTC. It yields the protein CASSLAGSGKGSYEQYF. The chain joins TRBV5-1 to TRBJ2-7; perhaps TRBD2 as D (5 bases). V was pared by 0 bases and J by 0 bases, with 16 bases between. The CDR3 totals 17 residues. Germline CDR1 SGHRS, CDR2 YFSETQ.

This rearrangement joins TRBV29-1 to TRBJ1-1, with no clear D. Germline loops: CDR1 SQVTM, CDR2 ANQGSEA. The germline V and J ends were trimmed by 3 bases and 10 bases, with 12 bases remaining between them. The CDR3 sequence is 11 residues long. The CDR3 coding sequence is TGCAGCGTTGACGATTCATCGGGAGCTTTCTTT. Amino acids: CSVDDSSGAFF.

The chain carries TRBV12-3 or TRBV12-4 and TRBJ2-1, with unresolved D. V lost 7 bases, J lost 4 bases, and 14 bases lay in between. This CDR3 has 14 residues. In DNA, the CDR3 is TGTGCCAGCAAACTCCAGTGGGGATACAATGAGCAGTTCTTC. This encodes CASKLQWGYNEQFF.

This clonotype occurred many times. The chain employs TRBV20-1 and TRBJ2-5; D unclear. V lost 3 bases to trimming and J lost 5 bases, with 10 bases between them. Germline V gives CDR1 DFQATT, CDR2 SNEGSKA (reference sequence). The CDR3 extends over 12 amino acids. The CDR3 coding sequence is TGCAGTGCTAGCCCGAACCGGGAGACCCAGTACTTC. Translation gives CSASPNRETQYF.

This chain links TRBV15 with TRBJ2-4; 9 bases map to TRBD2. TRBJ2-7 explains the end of the DNA better; the J call may be wrong. Germline CDR1 LNHNV, CDR2 YYDKDF (reference sequence). The CDR3 is 15 residues long. The CDR3 DNA reads TGTGCCACCAGCGGCACGCGGGAGGGTTACTACGAGCAGTACTTC. Amino acids: CATSGTREGYYEQYF.

The J gene is TRBJ2-1, the V gene TRBV4-2; 13 positions match TRBD2. Germline loops: CDR1 LGHNA, CDR2 YNFKEQ. This CDR3 has 17 amino acids. Losses at the gene ends were 3 bases for V and 7 bases for J; bases not matched to a gene: 9. CDR3 amino acids: CASSQAGTSGASNEQFF. CDR3 in DNA: TGTGCCAGCAGCCAGGCCGGGACTAGCGGGGCCTCGAATGAGCAGTTCTTC.

The chain combines TRBV29-1 with TRBJ2-2; 8 bases match TRBD1. V trimming: 7 bases; J trimming: 6 bases; junction bases outside the gene matches: 7. The CDR3 runs to 13 residues. From germline, CDR1 is SQVTM and CDR2 ANQGSEA. The CDR3 DNA follows: TGCAGCGCCCAAAAACAGGGGGCCGGGGAGCTGTTTTTT. Encoded protein: CSAQKQGAGELFF.

The rearrangement uses TRBV24-1 and TRBJ2-1; the D gene could be TRBD1 or TRBD2 (6 bases each). The germline gives CDR1 KGHDR, CDR2 SFDVKD. The CDR3 length is 15 residues. Trimming removed 1 base from V and 5 bases from J, with 11 bases in between. Here the CDR3 DNA reads TGTGCCACCAGTGATTTTGGGGGGCCGAACAATGAGCAGTTCTTC. It codes for CATSDFGGPNNEQFF.

The chain has TRBV6-4 and TRBJ2-1; no firm D call. Trimming pared 3 bases from V and 6 bases from J, leaving 9 bases between. In germline, CDR1 is MRHNA, CDR2 SNTAGT. The CDR3 contains 13 residues. The CDR3 region is CASSEGPLNEQFF. The CDR3 region has the DNA TGTGCCAGCAGTGAAGGGCCTCTCAATGAGCAGTTCTTC.

V usage is TRBV20-1 and J usage is TRBJ2-5; D remains ambiguous. The CDR3 consists of 12 residues. The germline V gene encodes CDR1 DFQATT and CDR2 SNEGSKA (reference sequence). Trimming removed 4 bases at V and 3 bases at J, with 9 bases between. This CDR3 is CSATFNEETQYF. The CDR3 region has the DNA TGCAGTGCTACCTTTAACGAAGAGACCCAGTACTTC.

The rearrangement links TRBV10-3 to TRBJ2-7; 8 bases map to TRBD2. With V trimmed by 2 bases and J by 0 bases, 0 bases remained unmatched. The CDR3 covers 14 residues. Germline V gene data show CDR1 as ENHRY and CDR2 as SYGVKD. The CDR3 reads CAISETSGSYEQYF. The CDR3 DNA is TGTGCCATCAGTGAGACTAGCGGCTCCTACGAGCAGTACTTC.

The chain combines TRBV7-2 with TRBJ2-1; the match to TRBD2 covers 13 bases. This CDR3 contains 20 residues. The V segment lost 0 bases and the J segment 1 base; nucleotides outside the gene matches: 9. The germline gives CDR1 SGHTA, CDR2 FQGNSA. CDR3 protein: CASSLARTSGSSRSYNEQFF. The DNA of the CDR3 is TGTGCCAGCAGCTTAGCCAGGACTAGCGGGAGCTCTCGGTCCTACAATGAGCAGTTCTTC.